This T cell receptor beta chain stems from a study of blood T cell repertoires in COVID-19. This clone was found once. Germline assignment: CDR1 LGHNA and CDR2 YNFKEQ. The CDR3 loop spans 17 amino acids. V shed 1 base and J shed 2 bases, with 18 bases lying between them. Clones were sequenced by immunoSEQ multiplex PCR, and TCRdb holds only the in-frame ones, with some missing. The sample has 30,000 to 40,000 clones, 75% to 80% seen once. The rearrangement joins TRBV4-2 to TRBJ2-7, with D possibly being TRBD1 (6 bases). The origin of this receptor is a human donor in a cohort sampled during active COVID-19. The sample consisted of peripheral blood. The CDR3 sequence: CASSQGRRQDRTYEQYF. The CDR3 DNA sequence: TGTGCCAGCAGCCAAGGTCGAAGACAGGATCGGACCTACGAGCAGTACTTC.